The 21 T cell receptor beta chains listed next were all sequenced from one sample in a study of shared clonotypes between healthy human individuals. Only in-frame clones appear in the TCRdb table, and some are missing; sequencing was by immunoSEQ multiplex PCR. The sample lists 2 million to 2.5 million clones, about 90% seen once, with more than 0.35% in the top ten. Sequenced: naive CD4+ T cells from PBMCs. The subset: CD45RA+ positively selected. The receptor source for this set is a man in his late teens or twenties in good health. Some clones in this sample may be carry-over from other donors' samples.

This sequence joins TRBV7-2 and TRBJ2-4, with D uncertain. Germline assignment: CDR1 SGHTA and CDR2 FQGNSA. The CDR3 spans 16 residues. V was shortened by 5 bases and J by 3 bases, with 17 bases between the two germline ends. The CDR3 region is CASSRGRGSDKNIQYF. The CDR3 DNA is TGTGCCAGCAGCCGAGGACGAGGTAGTGACAAAAACATTCAGTACTTC. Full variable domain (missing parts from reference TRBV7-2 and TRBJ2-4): GAGVSQSPSNKVTEKGKDVELRCDPISGHTALYWYRQSLGQGLEFLIYFQGNSAPDKSGLPSDRFSAERTGGSVSTLTIQRTQQEDSAVYLCASSRGRGSDKNIQYFGAGTRLSVL.

CDR3: CATYGSGIGRGTQYF. The CDR3 nucleotides are TGTGCCACCTACGGTTCAGGGATAGGGAGGGGTACGCAGTATTTT. This rearrangement joins TRBV6-5 to TRBJ2-3; 7 bases align to TRBD2. Germline CDR1 and CDR2: MNHEY and SVGAGI. The CDR3 consists of 15 residues. J was trimmed by 8 bases and V by 10 bases; bases with no gene match: 18.

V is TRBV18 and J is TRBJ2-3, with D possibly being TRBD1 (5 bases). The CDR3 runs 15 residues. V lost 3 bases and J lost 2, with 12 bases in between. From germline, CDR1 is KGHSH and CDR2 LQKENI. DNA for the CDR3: TGTGCCAGCTCACCTCGACAGCTCCACACAGATACGCAGTATTTT. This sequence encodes CASSPRQLHTDTQYF.

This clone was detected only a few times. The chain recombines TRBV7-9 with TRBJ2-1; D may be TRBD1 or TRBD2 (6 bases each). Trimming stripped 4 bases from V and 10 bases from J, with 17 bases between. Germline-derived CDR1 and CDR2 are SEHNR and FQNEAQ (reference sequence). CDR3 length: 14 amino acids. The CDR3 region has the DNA TGTGCCAGCAGCTGGGAACTGGGGGGCAGCGAGCAGTTCTTC. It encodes CASSWELGGSEQFF.

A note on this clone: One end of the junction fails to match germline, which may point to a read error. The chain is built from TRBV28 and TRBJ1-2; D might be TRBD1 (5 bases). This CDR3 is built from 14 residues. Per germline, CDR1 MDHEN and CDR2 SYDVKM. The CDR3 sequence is CASSSMPGPRTSTF. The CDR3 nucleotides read TGTGCCAGCAGTTCCATGCCGGGACCTCGTACCTCCACATTC.

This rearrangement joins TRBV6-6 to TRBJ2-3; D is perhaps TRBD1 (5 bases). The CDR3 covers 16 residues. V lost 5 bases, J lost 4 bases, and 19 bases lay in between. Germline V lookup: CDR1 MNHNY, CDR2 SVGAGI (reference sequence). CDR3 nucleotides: TGTGCCAGCAGTGGAACCCGGACAAGTACATCAGATACGCAGTATTTT. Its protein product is CASSGTRTSTSDTQYF.

CDR3 bases: TGCGCCAGCAGCCCCAACTCGGAGATAAGGGAAAAACTGTTTTTT. Translation gives CASSPNSEIREKLFF. The rearrangement joins TRBV5-1 to TRBJ1-4; D is unresolved. Looked up from germline, CDR1 is SGHRS and CDR2 is YFSETQ. V was pared by 4 bases and J by 8 bases, with 18 bases between. The CDR3 is 15 amino acids.

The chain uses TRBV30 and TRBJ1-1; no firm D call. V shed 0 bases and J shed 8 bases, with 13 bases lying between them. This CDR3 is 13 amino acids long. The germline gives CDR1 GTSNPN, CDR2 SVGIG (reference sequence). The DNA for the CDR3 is TGTGCCTGGAGTGTACGGGCGAACAGCGAAGCTTTCTTT. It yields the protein CAWSVRANSEAFF.

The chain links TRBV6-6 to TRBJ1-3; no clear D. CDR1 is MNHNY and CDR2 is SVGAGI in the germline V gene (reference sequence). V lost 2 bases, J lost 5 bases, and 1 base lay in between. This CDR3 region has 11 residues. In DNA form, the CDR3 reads TGTGCCAGCAGTTACCGAAACACCATATATTTT. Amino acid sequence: CASSYRNTIYF.

CDR3 DNA sequence: TGCGCCAGCAGCTTGGAGGGGGCTGCCACAGATACGCAGTATTTT. Its translation is CASSLEGAATDTQYF. The chain couples TRBV5-1 to TRBJ2-3, with 7 nucleotides matching TRBD1. The CDR3 runs to 15 residues. V lost 0 bases to trimming and J lost 2 bases; unmatched junction nucleotides: 3. The V gene's germline CDR1 is SGHRS and CDR2 YFSETQ.

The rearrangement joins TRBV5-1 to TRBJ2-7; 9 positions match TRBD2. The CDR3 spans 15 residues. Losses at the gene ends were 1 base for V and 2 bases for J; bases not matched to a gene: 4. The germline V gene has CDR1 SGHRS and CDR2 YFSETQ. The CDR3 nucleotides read TGCGCCAGCAGCTTGTCACTAGCGGGCGCCTACGAGCAGTACTTC. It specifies CASSLSLAGAYEQYF.

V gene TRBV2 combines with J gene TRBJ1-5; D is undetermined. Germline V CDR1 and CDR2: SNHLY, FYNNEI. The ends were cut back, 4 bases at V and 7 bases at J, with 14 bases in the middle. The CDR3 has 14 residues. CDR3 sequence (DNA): TGTGCCAGCAGTGGAGGGCAACACGGGCAGCCCCAGCATTTT. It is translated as CASSGGQHGQPQHF.

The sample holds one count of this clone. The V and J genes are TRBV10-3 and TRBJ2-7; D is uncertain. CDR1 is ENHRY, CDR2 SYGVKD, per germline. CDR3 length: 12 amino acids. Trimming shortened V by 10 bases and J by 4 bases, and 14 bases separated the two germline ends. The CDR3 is CASGPTPYEQYF. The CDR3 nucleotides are TGTGCCAGCGGACCCACCCCGTACGAGCAGTACTTC.

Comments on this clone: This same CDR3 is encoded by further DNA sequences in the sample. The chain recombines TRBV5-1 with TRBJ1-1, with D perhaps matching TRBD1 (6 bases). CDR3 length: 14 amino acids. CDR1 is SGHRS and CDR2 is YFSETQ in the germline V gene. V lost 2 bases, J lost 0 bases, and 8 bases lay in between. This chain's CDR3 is CASSFDRLNTEAFF. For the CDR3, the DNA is TGCGCCAGCAGCTTTGACAGGTTGAACACTGAAGCTTTCTTT. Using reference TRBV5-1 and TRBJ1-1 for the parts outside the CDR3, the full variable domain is KAGVTQTPRYLIKTRGQQVTLSCSPISGHRSVSWYQQTPGQGLQFLFEYFSETQRNKGNFPGRFSGRQFSNSRSEMNVSTLELGDSALYLCASSFDRLNTEAFFGQGTRLTVV.

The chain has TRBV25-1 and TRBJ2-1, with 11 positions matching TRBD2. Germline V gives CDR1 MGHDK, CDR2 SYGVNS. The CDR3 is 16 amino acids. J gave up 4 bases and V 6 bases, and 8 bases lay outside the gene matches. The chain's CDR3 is CASSAGLAGLYNEQFF. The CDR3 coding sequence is TGTGCCAGCAGCGCCGGACTAGCGGGTCTATACAATGAGCAGTTCTTC.

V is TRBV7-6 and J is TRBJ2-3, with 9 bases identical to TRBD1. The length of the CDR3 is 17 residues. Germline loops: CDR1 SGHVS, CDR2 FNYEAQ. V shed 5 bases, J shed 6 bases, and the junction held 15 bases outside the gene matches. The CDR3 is CASSSLPPGQGADTQYF. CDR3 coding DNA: TGTGCCAGCAGCAGCTTACCCCCGGGACAGGGAGCGGATACGCAGTATTTT.

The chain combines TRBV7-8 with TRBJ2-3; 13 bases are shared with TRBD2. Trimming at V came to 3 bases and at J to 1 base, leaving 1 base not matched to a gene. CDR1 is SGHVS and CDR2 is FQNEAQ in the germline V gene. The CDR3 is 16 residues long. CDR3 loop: CASSFGLAGGTDTQYF. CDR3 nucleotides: TGTGCCAGCAGCTTTGGACTAGCGGGAGGCACAGATACGCAGTATTTT. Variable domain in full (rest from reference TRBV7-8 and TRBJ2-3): GAGVSQSPRYKVAKRGQDVALRCDPISGHVSLFWYQQALGQGPEFLTYFQNEAQLDKSGLPSDRFFAERPEGSVSTLKIQRTQQEDSAVYLCASSFGLAGGTDTQYFGPGTRLTVL.

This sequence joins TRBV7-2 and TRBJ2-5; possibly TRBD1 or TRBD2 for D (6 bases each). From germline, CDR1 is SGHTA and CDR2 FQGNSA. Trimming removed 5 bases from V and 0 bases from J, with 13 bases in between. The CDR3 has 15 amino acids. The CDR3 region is CASSQRGDYQETQYF. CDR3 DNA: TGTGCCAGCAGCCAAAGGGGGGACTACCAAGAGACCCAGTACTTC.

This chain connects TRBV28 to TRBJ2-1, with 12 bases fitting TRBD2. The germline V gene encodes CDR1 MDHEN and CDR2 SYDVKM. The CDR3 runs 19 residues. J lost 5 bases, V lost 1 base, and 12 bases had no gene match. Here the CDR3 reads CASSLYPLETSGRNNEQFF. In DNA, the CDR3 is TGTGCCAGCAGTTTATACCCTTTGGAAACTAGCGGGAGGAACAATGAGCAGTTCTTC.

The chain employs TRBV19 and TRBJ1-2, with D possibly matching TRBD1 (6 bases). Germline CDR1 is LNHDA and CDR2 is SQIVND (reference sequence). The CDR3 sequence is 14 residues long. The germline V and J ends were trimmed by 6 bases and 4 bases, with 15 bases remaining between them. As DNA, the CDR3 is TGTGCCAGTAGCCTTCGACAGGCACCCTATGGCTACACCTTC. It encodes CASSLRQAPYGYTF.

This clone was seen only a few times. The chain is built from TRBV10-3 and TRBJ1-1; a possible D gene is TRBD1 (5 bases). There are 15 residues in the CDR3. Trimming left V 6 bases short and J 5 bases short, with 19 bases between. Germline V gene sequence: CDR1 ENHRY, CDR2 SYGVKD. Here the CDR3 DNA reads TGTGCCATCAGCAAAAGAACAGGAGGAGGGACTGAAGCTTTCTTT. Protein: CAISKRTGGGTEAFF.